This T cell receptor beta chain stems from a study of blood T cell repertoires in COVID-19. About the research overall: The analysed material was cDNA or gDNA that came from T cells, B-cell-depleted T cells, or PBMCs.

Data came from immunoSEQ multiplex PCR; TCRdb stores just in-frame clones and leaves some out. This table has hundreds of thousands of clones, roughly 85% appearing once. This clone was observed a handful of times. Deletions cut 5 bases from V and 5 bases from J, with 12 bases between. The CDR3 consists of 14 residues. Germline V gene data show CDR1 as SNHLY and CDR2 as FYNNEI. The genes are TRBV2 and TRBJ1-4; D gene ambiguous. Material for sequencing was peripheral blood. The receptor comes from a woman aged 30 to 39 with active or convalescent COVID-19. This CDR3 is CASSLAVINEKLFF. CDR3 DNA sequence: TGTGCCAGCAGTCTCGCAGTGATCAATGAAAAACTGTTTTTT.